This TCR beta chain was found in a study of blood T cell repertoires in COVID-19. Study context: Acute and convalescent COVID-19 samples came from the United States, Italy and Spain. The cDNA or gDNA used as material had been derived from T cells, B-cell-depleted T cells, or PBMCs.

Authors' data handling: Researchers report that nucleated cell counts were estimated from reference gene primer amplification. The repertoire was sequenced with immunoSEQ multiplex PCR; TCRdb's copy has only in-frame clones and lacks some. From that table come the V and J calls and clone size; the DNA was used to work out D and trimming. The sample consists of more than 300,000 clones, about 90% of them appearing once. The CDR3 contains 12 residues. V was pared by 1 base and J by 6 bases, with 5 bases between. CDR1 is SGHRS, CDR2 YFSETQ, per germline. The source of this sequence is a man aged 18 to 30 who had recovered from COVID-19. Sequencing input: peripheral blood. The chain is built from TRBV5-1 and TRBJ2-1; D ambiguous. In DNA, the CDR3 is TGCGCCAGCAGCTTGCCGGGCAATGAGCAGTTCTTC. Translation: CASSLPGNEQFF.